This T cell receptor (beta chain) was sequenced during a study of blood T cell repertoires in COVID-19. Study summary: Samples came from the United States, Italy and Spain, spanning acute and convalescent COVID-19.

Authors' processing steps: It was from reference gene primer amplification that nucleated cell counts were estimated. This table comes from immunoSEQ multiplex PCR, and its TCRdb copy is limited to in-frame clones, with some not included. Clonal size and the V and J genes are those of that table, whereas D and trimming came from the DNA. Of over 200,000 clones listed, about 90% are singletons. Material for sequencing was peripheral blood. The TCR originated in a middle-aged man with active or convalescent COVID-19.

Written as DNA, the CDR3 is TGTGCCAGCAGCCTAGTAGCGGGGGGGCGCGATGAGCAGTTCTTC. It yields the protein CASSLVAGGRDEQFF. The chain employs TRBV7-8 and TRBJ2-1, with TRBD2 matching over 11 bases. The V and J ends lost 5 bases and 8 bases, in that order; junction bases with no gene match: 8. From germline, CDR1 is SGHVS and CDR2 FQNEAQ. CDR3 length: 15 amino acids.